This T cell receptor beta chain was retrieved from a study of T cell clonality in common variable immunodeficiency. Broader study findings: Fewer deletions and N-nucleotide insertions were reportedly seen in common variable immunodeficiency TCR beta sequences.

With V trimmed by 2 bases and J by 1 base, 7 bases remained unmatched. The CDR3 is 15 residues long. Germline CDR1 is DFQATT and CDR2 is SNEGSKA (reference sequence). To note about this clone: Its matching antigen is unknown. The read ends 3 residues before the CDR3 terminus; that terminus is restored from the germline J gene.

TCRdb's copy holds only in-frame clones and misses some; the assay was immunoSEQ multiplex PCR. This repertoire holds approximately 17,000 clones, and none appear only once. The chain has TRBV20-1 and TRBJ2-7; TRBD1 agrees at 8 bases. The sequence came from a human donor with common variable immunodeficiency. Material: peripheral blood mononuclear cells. The CDR3 here is CSARSRQGPSYEQYF. Partial CDR3 DNA: TGCAGTGCTAGATCACGACAGGGGCCTTCCTACGAG.